The T cell receptor beta chain described here comes from a study of early T cells in non-severe SARS-CoV-2 infection. In this sample, this clonotype turned up many times. Trimming cost V 3 bases and J 5 bases, with 16 bases left between them. The CDR3 loop spans 15 amino acids. Germline assignment: CDR1 MDHEN and CDR2 SYDVKM. Using its own MiXCR run on the 5' RACE reads, TCRdb lists one record per CDR3 protein. Of some 71,000 distinct CDR3 sequences listed, roughly 10% are singletons. This receptor was taken from an adult who was a healthcare worker with PCR-confirmed SARS-CoV-2 infection or an uninfected control (not recorded which). Input material: whole blood. The gene calls are TRBV28 and TRBJ1-1; TRBD1 is a possible D gene (6 bases). The CDR3 region is CASSLLGARGTEAFF. CDR3 coding DNA: TGTGCCAGCAGTTTGTTGGGGGCCAGAGGAACTGAAGCTTTCTTT. Based on the CDR3 plus reference TRBV28 and TRBJ1-1, the full variable domain is DVKVTQSSRYLVKRTGEKVFLECVQDMDHENMFWYRQDPGLGLRLIYFSYDVKMKEKGDIPEGYSVSREKKERFSLILESASTNQTSMYLCASSLLGARGTEAFFGQGTRLTVV.